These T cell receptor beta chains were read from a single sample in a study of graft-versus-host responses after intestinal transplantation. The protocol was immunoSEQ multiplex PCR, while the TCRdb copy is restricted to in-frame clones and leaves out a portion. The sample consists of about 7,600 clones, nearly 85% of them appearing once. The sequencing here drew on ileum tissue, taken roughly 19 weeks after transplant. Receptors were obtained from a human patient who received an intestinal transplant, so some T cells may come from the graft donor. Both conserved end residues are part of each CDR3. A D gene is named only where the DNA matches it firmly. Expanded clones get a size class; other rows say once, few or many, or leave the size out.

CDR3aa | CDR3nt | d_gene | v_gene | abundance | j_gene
CASSLALAGGPSYNEQFF | TGTGCCAGCAGCTTAGCACTAGCGGGGGGGCCTTCCTACAATGAGCAGTTCTTC | TRBD2 | TRBV7-2 | NA | TRBJ2-1
CASSLDRDRVYEQYF | TGCGCCAGCAGCTTGGACCGGGACAGAGTCTACGAGCAGTACTTC | TRBD1 | TRBV5-1 | NA | TRBJ2-7
CASRDQGSNSPLHF | TGTGCCAGTAGAGATCAGGGAAGTAACTCACCCCTCCACTTT | NA | TRBV19 | NA | TRBJ1-6
CASSYPGAKSNEQFF | TGCGCCAGCAGCTACCCCGGGGCGAAGAGTAATGAGCAGTTCTTC | NA | TRBV5-1 | NA | TRBJ2-1
CALTGAMNTEAFF | TGTGCCCTTACAGGGGCGATGAACACTGAAGCTTTCTTT | TRBD1 | TRBV6-1 | NA | TRBJ1-1
CASRRLRENIQYF | TGTGCCAGCAGGCGTCTCAGGGAAAACATTCAGTACTTC | NA | TRBV11-2 | NA | TRBJ2-4
CASSLVRVAAEAFF | TGTGCCAGCAGCTTAGTAAGGGTGGCGGCTGAAGCTTTCTTT | NA | TRBV11-2 | once | TRBJ1-1
CASSLGTYSGNTIYF | TGTGCCAGCAGCTTAGGGACTTACTCTGGAAACACCATATATTTT | NA | TRBV13 | NA | TRBJ1-3
CATTSGGYNEQFF | TGTGCCACAACTAGCGGGGGATACAATGAGCAGTTCTTC | TRBD2 | TRBV5-4 | NA | TRBJ2-1
CASRGGSGVLEQYF | TGTGCCAGCAGGGGCGGGAGCGGGGTGCTCGAGCAGTACTTC | TRBD2 | TRBV6-1 | NA | TRBJ2-7
CASSFRATIGRDGLYEQYF | TGTGCCAGCAGCTTTCGGGCCACGATCGGTCGTGATGGCCTCTACGAGCAGTACTTC | NA | TRBV7-2 | NA | TRBJ2-7
CASSLGTGEQYF | TGTGCCAGCAGCTTAGGGACAGGCGAGCAGTACTTC | TRBD1 | TRBV11-2 | NA | TRBJ2-7
CASSFPGQGRETQYF | TGTGCCAGCAGCTTTCCGGGACAGGGGAGAGAGACCCAGTACTTC | TRBD1 | TRBV5-4 | few | TRBJ2-5
CASSRGTGYYGYTF | TGTGCCAGCAGCCGCGGGACAGGGTACTATGGCTACACCTTC | TRBD1 | TRBV27 | NA | TRBJ1-2
CSVDQGASWADTQYF | TGCAGCGTTGATCAGGGGGCAAGTTGGGCAGATACGCAGTATTTT | TRBD1 | TRBV29-1 | NA | TRBJ2-3
CASSSRDRGDPGELFF | TGTGCCAGCAGCTCCCGGGACAGGGGGGATCCCGGGGAGCTGTTTTTT | TRBD1 | TRBV7-9 | few | TRBJ2-2
CASSESGYEQYF | TGTGCCAGCAGCGAGAGCGGCTACGAGCAGTACTTC | NA | TRBV9 | NA | TRBJ2-7
CASSINRLHSGNTIYF | TGTGCCAGCTCAATAAACAGGCTCCACTCTGGAAACACCATATATTTT | NA | TRBV18 | NA | TRBJ1-3